This TCR beta chain was identified in a study of blood T cells in healthy people across ages (dated by TCRdb to 2015 to 2017). Regarding the complete study: In model experiments, roughly one uniquely barcoded TCR beta cDNA molecule per two T cells was captured by template switching. Four age groups were formed from the donors: young (average 16 years), middle-aged (just under 40), aged (around 68) and long-lived (82). Two additional independent replicas of 1 million unique cDNA reads from the same blood draw were analyzed for two donors (one aged 18 to 29 and one aged 80 or older). The study measured age-related changes in TCR beta repertoire diversity using deep sequencing normalized with unique cDNA molecular identifiers.

Unmatched junction bases come to 5, with V trimmed by 7 bases and J by 4 bases. The CDR3 contains 14 residues, cysteine and phenylalanine counted. Only the CDR3 DNA stays, 42 bases, in frame from base 1. Overall results and qualifications from the work: The percentage of naive T cells measured by flow cytometry correlated strongly with observed TCR beta diversity. Estimates of total diversity based on one million sequenced T cells were regarded as lower bounds and as underestimates. Compared with the aged group, the long-lived group had more naive CD4+ T cells, fewer expanded clones and increased TCR diversity, a pattern suggesting age selection. Because the CMV infection status of the donors was unknown, age-related changes in expanded clonotypes may potentially have been confounded. Observed TCR beta diversity per million T cells fell roughly linearly with age, and a significant reduction was already apparent by age around 40. Since profiling was done on bulk unsorted PBMCs, naive and antigen-experienced compartments could not be conclusively compared.

Library method: 5' RACE. These reads were obtained on an Illumina HiSeq 2500. A second about 6 to 11 cycle PCR used a sample-barcoded 5' primer and a J-beta primer mix. A unique molecular identifier was introduced onto each TCR beta cDNA molecule by a template-switch 5' adaptor carrying 12 random nucleotides. Each sample yielded at least 2.5 million CDR3-containing paired-end reads. All of the RNA was converted into first-strand cDNA using the Mint cDNA synthesis kit, with a TRBC-specific oligonucleotide serving as the primer. All cDNA was treated with uracil-DNA glycosylase and then went through a first 18-cycle PCR with the universal primers M1SS and BC2_uni_R. In the authors' own workflow: For normalization, 1 million high-quality reads, each with a distinct molecular identifier, were randomly selected from each sample. Instead of being binned into consensus sequences, reads with shared molecular identifiers were discarded. MiTCR, set to a Q25 quality threshold and the strictest error-elimination algorithm, was used for CDR3 identification, clonotype clustering and error correction. A nonparametric unseen species model using Euler transformation provided a lower-bound estimate of total TCR beta diversity. The raw public data were reprocessed by TCRdb itself: fastp quality trimming at Q25, MiXCR clonotype calling, in-frame beta chains only. Records with the same CDR3 protein are collapsed into one entry carrying the most frequent genes and DNA. The V and J calls were not made by the authors but by TCRdb's processing. The sample profile shows 750,000 or so distinct CDR3 sequences; 20% to 30% of them were found once. 9.4% of the sample is taken by the ten largest.

This clonotype came up a few times. Its target antigen remains unknown. Base qualities are not at hand, and no much larger clone is one base apart. Systemically healthy Caucasian individuals from Russia, 35 to 50 in total and aged about 6 to 90 years, were included as donors. Each donor gave roughly 11 milliliters of peripheral blood, drawn into EDTA-treated Vacutainer tubes. Ficoll-Paque density-gradient centrifugation was used to isolate PBMCs, with at least 6 million obtained per sample. Trizol reagent was used to extract total RNA from PBMCs, with at least 5 micrograms per sample. For every donor, flow cytometry on a PBMC aliquot measured the percentage of naive CD45RAhigh/CD27high T cells. The sample was also linked to a second study, of T cells of mothers and their children. As described in the second report: Nine systemically healthy Caucasian individuals served as donors, namely three mothers together with their six children. cDNA synthesis used all of the extracted RNA, with roughly 1.5 ug of RNA in each 15 ul reaction. In the second PCR, the M1S primer introduced both the sample barcodes and 2-4 random nucleotides. Each mother yielded over 9.5 million TCR beta CDR3 reads and each child some 3 million reads. Thymic selection shapes the output of TCR recombination in a similar way in related and unrelated pairs, and inherited differences have a minor effect. Normalized repertoire overlap in related mother-child pairs was always slightly higher than in unrelated mother-child pairs, but the difference was never significant. Persistent microchimeric T cell clones were not detected, at a sensitivity of approximately 98 clones per million clonotypes. In the study, deep NGS was used to compare the TCR beta repertoires of mothers and children, and features distinguishing related mother-child pairs from unrelated individuals were sought. On average, the children were roughly 12 +/- 4 years old, while the mothers were about 40 +/- 4 years old. Libraries were sequenced on Illumina HiSeq 2000 with 100+100 nt paired-end reads after adapter ligation with NEBNext reagents. To prevent cross-contamination, the mother and child libraries were prepared a month apart and were sequenced in separate runs. Each donor had between roughly 450,000 and 2,100,000 distinct TCR beta clonotypes identified. Naive TCR beta clonotypes were estimated from low-frequency clonotypes matched to each donor's FACS-determined naive share, without sorting.

This chain joins TRBV12-3 or TRBV12-4 to TRBJ1-3, and 9 bases in between align with TRBD1. Sequences were obtained from blood. The clonotype comes from a boy aged 5-17 years in good health. The DNA is as follows: TGTGCCAGCACCTACGGGACAGGGGGAAACACCATATATTTT. It codes for CASTYGTGGNTIYF.